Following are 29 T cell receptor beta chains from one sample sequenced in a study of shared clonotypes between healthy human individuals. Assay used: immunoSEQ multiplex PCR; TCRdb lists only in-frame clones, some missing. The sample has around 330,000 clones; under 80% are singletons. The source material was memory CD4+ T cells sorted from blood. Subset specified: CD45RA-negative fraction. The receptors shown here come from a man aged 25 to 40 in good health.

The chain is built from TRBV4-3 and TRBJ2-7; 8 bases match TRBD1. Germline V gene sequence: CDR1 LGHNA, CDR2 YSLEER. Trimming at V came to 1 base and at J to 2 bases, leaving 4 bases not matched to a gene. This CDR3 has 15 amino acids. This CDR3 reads CASSQAGGETYEQYF. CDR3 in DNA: TGCGCCAGCAGCCAAGCAGGGGGCGAAACCTACGAGCAGTACTTC.

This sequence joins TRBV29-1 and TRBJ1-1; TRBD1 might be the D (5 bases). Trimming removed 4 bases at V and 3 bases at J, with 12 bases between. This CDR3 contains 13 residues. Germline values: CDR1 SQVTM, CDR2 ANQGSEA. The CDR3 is CSVGAGRDTEAFF. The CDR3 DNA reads TGCAGCGTTGGAGCAGGGAGGGACACTGAAGCTTTCTTT.

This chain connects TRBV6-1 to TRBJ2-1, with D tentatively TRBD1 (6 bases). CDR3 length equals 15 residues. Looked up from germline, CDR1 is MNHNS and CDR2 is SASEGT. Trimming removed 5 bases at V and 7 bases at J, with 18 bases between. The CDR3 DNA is TGTGCCAGCAGTCCGGGACGAGGGGGTACGAATGAGCAGTTCTTC. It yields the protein CASSPGRGGTNEQFF.

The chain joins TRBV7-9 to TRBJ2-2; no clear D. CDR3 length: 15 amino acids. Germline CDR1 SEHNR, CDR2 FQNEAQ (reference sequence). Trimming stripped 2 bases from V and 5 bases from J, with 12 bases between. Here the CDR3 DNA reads TGTGCCAGCAGCTTATCGGCAGGCGCAACCGGGGAGCTGTTTTTT. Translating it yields CASSLSAGATGELFF.

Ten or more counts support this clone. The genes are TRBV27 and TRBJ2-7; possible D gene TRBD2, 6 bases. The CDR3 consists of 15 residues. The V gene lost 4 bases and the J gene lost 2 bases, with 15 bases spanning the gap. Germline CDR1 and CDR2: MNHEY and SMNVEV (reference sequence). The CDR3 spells CASSSSGRTPYEQYF. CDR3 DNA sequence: TGTGCCAGCAGTTCCTCAGGGAGGACTCCCTACGAGCAGTACTTC.

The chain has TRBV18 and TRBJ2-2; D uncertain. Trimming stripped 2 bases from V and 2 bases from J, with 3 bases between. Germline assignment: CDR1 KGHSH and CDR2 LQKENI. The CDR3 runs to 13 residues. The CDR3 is CASSPANTGELFF. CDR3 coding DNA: TGTGCCAGCTCACCAGCTAACACCGGGGAGCTGTTTTTT.

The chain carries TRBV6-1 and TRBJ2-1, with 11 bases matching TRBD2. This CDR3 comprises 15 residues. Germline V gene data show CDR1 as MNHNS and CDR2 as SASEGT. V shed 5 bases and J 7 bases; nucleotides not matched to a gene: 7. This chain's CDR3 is CASSSPGLAVNEQFF. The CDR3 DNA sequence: TGTGCCAGCAGTTCCCCGGGACTAGCGGTTAATGAGCAGTTCTTC.

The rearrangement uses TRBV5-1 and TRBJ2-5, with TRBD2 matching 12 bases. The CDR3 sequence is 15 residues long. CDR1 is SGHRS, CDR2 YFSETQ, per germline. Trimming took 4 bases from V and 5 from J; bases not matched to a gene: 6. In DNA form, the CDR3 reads TGCGCCAGCAGCCTAGCGGGAGGGCCTTATGAGACCCAGTACTTC. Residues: CASSLAGGPYETQYF.

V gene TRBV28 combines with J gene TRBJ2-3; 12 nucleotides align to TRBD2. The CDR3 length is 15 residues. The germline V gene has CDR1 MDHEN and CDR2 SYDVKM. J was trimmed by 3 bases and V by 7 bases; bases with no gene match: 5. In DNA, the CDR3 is TGTGCCAGCACTGCTAGCGGGAGGGAAACAGATACGCAGTATTTT. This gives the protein CASTASGRETDTQYF.

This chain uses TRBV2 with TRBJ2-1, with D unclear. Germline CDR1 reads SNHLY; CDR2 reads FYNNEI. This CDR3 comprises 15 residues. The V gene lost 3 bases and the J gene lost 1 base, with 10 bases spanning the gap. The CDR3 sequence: CASSDGGRSYNEQFF. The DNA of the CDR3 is TGTGCCAGCAGTGACGGCGGCAGGTCCTACAATGAGCAGTTCTTC.

CDR3 in DNA: TGTGCCAGCAGTTCACTCGGGTTGGGGGAGCAGTACTTC. This gives the protein CASSSLGLGEQYF. This rearrangement joins TRBV28 to TRBJ2-7; D is uncertain. Trimming stripped 4 bases from V and 7 bases from J, with 14 bases between. Germline values: CDR1 MDHEN, CDR2 SYDVKM. This CDR3 spans 13 amino acids. The entire variable domain, with the rest obtained from reference TRBV28 and TRBJ2-7, is as follows: DVKVTQSSRYLVKRTGEKVFLECVQDMDHENMFWYRQDPGLGLRLIYFSYDVKMKEKGDIPEGYSVSREKKERFSLILESASTNQTSMYLCASSSLGLGEQYFGPGTRLTVT.

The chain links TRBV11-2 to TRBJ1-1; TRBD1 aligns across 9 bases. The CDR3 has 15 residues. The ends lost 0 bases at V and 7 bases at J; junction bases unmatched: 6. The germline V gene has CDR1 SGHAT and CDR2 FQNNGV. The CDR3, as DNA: TGTGCCAGCAGCTTAGACTGGACAGGGGCCCTTGAAGCTTTCTTT. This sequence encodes CASSLDWTGALEAFF.

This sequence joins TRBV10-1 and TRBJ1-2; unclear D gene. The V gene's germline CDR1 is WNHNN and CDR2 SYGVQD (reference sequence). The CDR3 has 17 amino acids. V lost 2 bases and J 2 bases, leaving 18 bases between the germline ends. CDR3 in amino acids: CASSERRAREANYGYTF. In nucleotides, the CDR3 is TGCGCCAGCAGTGAGAGGAGGGCCAGAGAGGCGAACTATGGCTACACCTTC.

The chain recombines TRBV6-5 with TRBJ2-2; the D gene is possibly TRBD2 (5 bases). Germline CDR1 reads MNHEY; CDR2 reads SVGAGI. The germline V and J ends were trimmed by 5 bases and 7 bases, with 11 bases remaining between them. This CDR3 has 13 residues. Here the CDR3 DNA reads TGTGCCAGCAGTACGGATCGGGGCGGGGAGCTGTTTTTT. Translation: CASSTDRGGELFF.

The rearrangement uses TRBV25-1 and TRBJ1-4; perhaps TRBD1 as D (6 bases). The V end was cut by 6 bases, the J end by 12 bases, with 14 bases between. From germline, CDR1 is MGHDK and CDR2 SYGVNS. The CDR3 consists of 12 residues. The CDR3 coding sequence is TGTGCCAGCAGAGGGGGACGGTACGAACTGTTTTTT. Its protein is CASRGGRYELFF.

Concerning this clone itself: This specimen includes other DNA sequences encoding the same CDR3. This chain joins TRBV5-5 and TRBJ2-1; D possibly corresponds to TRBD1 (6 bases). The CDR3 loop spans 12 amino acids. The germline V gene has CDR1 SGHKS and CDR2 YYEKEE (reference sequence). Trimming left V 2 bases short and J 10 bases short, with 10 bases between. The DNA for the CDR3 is TGTGCCAGCAGCTTAGCAGGGGACGAGCAGTTCTTC. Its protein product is CASSLAGDEQFF.

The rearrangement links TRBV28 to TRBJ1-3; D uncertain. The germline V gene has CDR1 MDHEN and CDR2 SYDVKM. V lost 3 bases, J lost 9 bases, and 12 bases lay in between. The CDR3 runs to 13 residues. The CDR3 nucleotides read TGTGCCAGCAGTTTTTTGGGGTGGGGCACCATATATTTT. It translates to CASSFLGWGTIYF.

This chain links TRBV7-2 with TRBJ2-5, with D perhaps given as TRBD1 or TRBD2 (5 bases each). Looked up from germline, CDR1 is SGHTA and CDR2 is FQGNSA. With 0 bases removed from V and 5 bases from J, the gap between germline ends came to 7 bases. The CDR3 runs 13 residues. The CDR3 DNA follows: TGTGCCAGCAGCTTAGCCAGGGACGAGACCCAGTACTTC. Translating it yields CASSLARDETQYF. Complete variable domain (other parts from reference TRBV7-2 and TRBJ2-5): GAGVSQSPSNKVTEKGKDVELRCDPISGHTALYWYRQSLGQGLEFLIYFQGNSAPDKSGLPSDRFSAERTGGSVSTLTIQRTQQEDSAVYLCASSLARDETQYFGPGTRLLVL.

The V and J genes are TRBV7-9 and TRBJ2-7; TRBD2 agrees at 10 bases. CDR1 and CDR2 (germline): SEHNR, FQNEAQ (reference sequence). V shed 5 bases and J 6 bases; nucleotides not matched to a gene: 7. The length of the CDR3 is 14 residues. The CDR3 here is CASSRTSGTGEQYF. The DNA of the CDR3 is TGTGCCAGCAGCCGAACTAGCGGGACAGGCGAGCAGTACTTC.

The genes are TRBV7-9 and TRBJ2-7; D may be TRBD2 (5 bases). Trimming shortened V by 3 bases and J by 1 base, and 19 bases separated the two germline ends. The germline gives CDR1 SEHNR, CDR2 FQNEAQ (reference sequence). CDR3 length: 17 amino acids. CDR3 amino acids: CASSFSSSPGGSYEQYF. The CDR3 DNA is TGTGCCAGCAGCTTTAGTAGTTCCCCCGGCGGGTCCTACGAGCAGTACTTC.

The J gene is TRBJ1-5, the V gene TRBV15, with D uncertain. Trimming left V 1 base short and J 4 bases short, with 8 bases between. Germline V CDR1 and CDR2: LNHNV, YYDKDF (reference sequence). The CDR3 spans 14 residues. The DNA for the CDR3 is TGTGCCACCAGCAGAGGTCGGGATAATCAGCCCCAGCATTTT. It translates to CATSRGRDNQPQHF.

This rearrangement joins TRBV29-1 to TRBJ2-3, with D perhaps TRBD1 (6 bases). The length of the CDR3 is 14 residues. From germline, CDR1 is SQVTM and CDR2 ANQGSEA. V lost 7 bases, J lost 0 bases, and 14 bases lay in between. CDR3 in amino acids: CSGNREESTDTQYF. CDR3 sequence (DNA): TGCAGCGGCAACAGGGAAGAGAGCACAGATACGCAGTATTTT.

The DNA for the CDR3 is TGTGCCAGCGCCAATACGGGAGGAGGTTTTTACAATGAGCAGTTCTTC. Translation gives CASANTGGGFYNEQFF. This chain connects TRBV27 to TRBJ2-1; TRBD2 agrees at 7 bases. The CDR3 length is 16 residues. CDR1 MNHEY and CDR2 SMNVEV come from the germline V gene (reference sequence). With 8 bases clipped from V and 4 bases from J, the junction kept 14 bases outside the gene matches.

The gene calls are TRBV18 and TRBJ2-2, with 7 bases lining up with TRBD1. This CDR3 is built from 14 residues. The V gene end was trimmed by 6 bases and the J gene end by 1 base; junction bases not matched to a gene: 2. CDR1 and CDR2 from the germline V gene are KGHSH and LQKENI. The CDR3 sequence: CASSRQGNTGELFF. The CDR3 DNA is TGTGCCAGCTCCCGACAGGGGAACACCGGGGAGCTGTTTTTT.

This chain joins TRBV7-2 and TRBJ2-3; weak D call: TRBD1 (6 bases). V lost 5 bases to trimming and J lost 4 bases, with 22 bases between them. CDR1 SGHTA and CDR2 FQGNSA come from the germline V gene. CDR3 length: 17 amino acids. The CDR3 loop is CASSQPFGGVGADTQYF. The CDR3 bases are TGTGCCAGCAGCCAACCCTTTGGGGGCGTTGGGGCAGATACGCAGTATTTT.

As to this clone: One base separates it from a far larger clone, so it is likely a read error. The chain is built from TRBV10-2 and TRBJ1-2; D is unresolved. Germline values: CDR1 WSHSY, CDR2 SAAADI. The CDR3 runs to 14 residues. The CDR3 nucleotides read TGCACCAGCAGTGACCGTAAGATTTCTGTCGGCTACACCTTC. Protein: CTSSDRKISVGYTF.

This CDR3 reads CASSASGRSDNEQFF. In DNA form, the CDR3 reads TGTGCCAGCAGTGCTAGCGGGAGGTCCGACAATGAGCAGTTCTTC. The rearrangement joins TRBV6-1 to TRBJ2-1; 11 bases map to TRBD2. CDR3 length equals 15 residues. The germline gives CDR1 MNHNS, CDR2 SASEGT. J lost 5 bases, V lost 4 bases, and 4 bases had no gene match.

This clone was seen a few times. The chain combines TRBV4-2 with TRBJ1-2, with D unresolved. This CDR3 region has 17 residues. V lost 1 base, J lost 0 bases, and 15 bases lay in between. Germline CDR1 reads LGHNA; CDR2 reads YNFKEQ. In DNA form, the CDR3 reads TGTGCCAGCAGCCAAGGAGGTCTGAGTTTCGCTAACTATGGCTACACCTTC. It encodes CASSQGGLSFANYGYTF.

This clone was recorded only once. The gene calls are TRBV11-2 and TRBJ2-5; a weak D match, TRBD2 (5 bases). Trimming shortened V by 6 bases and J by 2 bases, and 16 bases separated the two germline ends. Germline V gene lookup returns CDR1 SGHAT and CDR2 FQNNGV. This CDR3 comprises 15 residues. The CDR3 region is CASSWVNGIQETQYF. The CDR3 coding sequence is TGTGCCAGCAGTTGGGTCAACGGGATACAAGAGACCCAGTACTTC.